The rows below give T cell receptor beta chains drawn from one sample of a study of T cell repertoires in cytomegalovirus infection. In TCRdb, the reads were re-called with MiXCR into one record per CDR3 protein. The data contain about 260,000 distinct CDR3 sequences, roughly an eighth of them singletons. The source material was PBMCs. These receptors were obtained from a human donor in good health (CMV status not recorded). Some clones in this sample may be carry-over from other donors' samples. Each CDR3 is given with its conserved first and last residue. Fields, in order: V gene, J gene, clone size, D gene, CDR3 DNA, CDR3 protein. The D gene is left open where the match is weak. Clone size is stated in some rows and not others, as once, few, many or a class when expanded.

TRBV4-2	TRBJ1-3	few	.	TGTGCCAGCAGCCAAGCAGGCGGGACTGGAAACACCATATATTTT	CASSQAGGTGNTIYF
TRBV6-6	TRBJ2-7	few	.	TGTGCCAGCACTCGGGACGGGAACTCCTACGAGCAGTACTTC	CASTRDGNSYEQYF
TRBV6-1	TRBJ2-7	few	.	TGTGCCACGACCTCTGGAGGGATTTCAGGGTCAGAGCAGTACTTC	CATTSGGISGSEQYF
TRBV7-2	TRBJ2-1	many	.	TGTGCCAGCAGCTTAGGACTGTTCAATGAGCAGTTCTTC	CASSLGLFNEQFF
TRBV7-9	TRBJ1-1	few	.	TGTGCCAGCAGCTCATGGGCGGTAAACACTGAAGCTTTCTTT	CASSSWAVNTEAFF
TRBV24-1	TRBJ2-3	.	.	TGTGCCACGGGGTCCAGCACAGATACGCAGTATTTT	CATGSSTDTQYF
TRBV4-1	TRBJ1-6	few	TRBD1	TGCGCCAGCAGCCAAGGACAGGGGACCCATTCACCCCTCCACTTT	CASSQGQGTHSPLHF
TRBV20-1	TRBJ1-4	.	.	TGCAGTGCTAGAGATGATATCGGCAGGGATGAAAAACTGTTTTTT	CSARDDIGRDEKLFF
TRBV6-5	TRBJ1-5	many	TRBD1	TGTGCCAGCAGTGGGACAGGGCGGAATCAGCCCCAGCATTTT	CASSGTGRNQPQHF
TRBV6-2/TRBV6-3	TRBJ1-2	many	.	TGTGCCAGCAGTTACTCGGTCGAGGAGAGTTCTTTAATCTTC	CASSYSVEESSLIF
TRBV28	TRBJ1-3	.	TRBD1	TGTGCCAGCAGGGAGACAGGGTTGGCTGGAAACACCATATATTTT	CASRETGLAGNTIYF
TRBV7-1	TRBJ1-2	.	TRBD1	TGTGCCAGCAGCAAGAACTCAGGGGGCGAGAACTATGGCTACACCTTC	CASSKNSGGENYGYTF
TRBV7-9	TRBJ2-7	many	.	TGTGCCAGCAGCACAAGCCTAAGGACTCGTGTCTCCTACGAGCAGTACTTC	CASSTSLRTRVSYEQYF
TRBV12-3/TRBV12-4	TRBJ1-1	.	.	TGTGCCAGCAGTTTACCCAATTCGGGTGGGCGGGCCGCTGAAGCTTTCTTT	CASSLPNSGGRAAEAFF
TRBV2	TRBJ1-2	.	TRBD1	TGTGCCAGCAGTGAAATAAGCGCAGGGGGCGGCTACACCTTC	CASSEISAGGGYTF
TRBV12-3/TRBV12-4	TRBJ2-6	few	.	TGTGCCAGCACCCGGAGGGTACAGGGGAGCTCTGGGGCCAACGTCCTGACTTTC	CASTRRVQGSSGANVLTF
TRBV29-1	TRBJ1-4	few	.	TGCAGCGTTGAAGATCGCGGCAGGGGTCGACGGAATGAAAAACTGTTTTTT	CSVEDRGRGRRNEKLFF
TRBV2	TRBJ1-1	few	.	TGTGCCAGTCGGTGGGCAGAAGAGCTTGAAGCTTTCTTT	CASRWAEELEAFF
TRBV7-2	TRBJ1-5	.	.	TGTGCCAGCAGCCGTGTGGCATACCTCAATCAGCCCCAGCATTTT	CASSRVAYLNQPQHF
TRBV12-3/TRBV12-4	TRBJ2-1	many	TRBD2	TGTGCCAGCAGTCGTGCGTCCGGGACTAGCTTCAATGAGCAGTTCTTC	CASSRASGTSFNEQFF
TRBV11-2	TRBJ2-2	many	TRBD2	TGTGCCAGCAGCCCTGCGGGGGGACTGACGAACACCGGGGAGCTGTTTTTT	CASSPAGGLTNTGELFF
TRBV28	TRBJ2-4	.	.	TGTGCCAGCAGTCAGACTCGTCGGAACATTCAGTACTTC	CASSQTRRNIQYF
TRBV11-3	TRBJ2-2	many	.	TGTGCCAGCAGTGCCTTCTCCGGGGAGCTGTTTTTT	CASSAFSGELFF
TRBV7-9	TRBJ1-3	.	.	TGTGCCAGCAGCTTACAAAACACCATATATTTT	CASSLQNTIYF
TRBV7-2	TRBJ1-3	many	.	TGTGCCAGCAGCTTTACGGACGCAGTCTCTGGAAACACCATATATTTT	CASSFTDAVSGNTIYF
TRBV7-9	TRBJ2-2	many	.	TGTGCCAGCAGCTTAGCCGCGGGGAACACCGGGGAGCTGTTTTTT	CASSLAAGNTGELFF
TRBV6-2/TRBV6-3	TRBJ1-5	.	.	TGTGCCAGCAGTTACGAGGGACCGGATTACTCTAAGGGTAGCAATCAGCCCCAGCATTTT	CASSYEGPDYSKGSNQPQHF
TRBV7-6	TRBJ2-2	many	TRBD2	TGTGCCAGCAGCTCTTTTGCGGGAGGGCCGTGGACCGGGGAGCTGTTTTTT	CASSSFAGGPWTGELFF
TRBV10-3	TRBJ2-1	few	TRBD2	TGTGCCATCGGACTAGCGGGAGGTGGTGAGCAGTTCTTC	CAIGLAGGGEQFF
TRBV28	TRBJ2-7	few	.	TGTGCCAGCAGATCCGGGATACGAGAGCAGTACTTC	CASRSGIREQYF
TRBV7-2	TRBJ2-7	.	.	TGTGCCAGCAGCCCAACTTCCTACGAGCAGTCCTTC	CASSPTSYEQSF
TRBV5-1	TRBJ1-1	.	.	TGCGCCAGCAGCTTTGACAGTGCGAACACTGAAGCTTTCTTT	CASSFDSANTEAFF
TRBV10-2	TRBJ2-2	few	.	TGCGCCAGCAGAGCGGCCTCGGTCACCGGGGAGCTGTTTTTT	CASRAASVTGELFF
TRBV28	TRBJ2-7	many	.	TGTGCCAGCAGTTTTAACTTCTACGAGCAGTACTTC	CASSFNFYEQYF
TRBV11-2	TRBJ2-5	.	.	TGTGCCAGCAGCCCTCTAGGGGGACAAGAGACCCAGTACTTC	CASSPLGGQETQYF
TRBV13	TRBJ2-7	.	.	TGTGCCAGCAGCGCCACCGGGGCGGCTGCCTACGAGCAGTACTTC	CASSATGAAAYEQYF
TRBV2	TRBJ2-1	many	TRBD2	TGTGCCAGCAGGAGGCTAGCGGGGGGCCCGGATGAGCAGTTCTTC	CASRRLAGGPDEQFF
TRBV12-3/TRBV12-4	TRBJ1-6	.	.	TGTGCCACCGGAGGGAGCTCCTATAATTCACCCCTCCACTTT	CATGGSSYNSPLHF
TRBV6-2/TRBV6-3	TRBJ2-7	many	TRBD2	TGTGCCAGCATTGGGACTAGCGGGAGTGGCGAGCAGTACTTC	CASIGTSGSGEQYF
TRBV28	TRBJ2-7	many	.	TGTGCCAGCAGCCTCGGACAGTACGAGCAGTACTTC	CASSLGQYEQYF
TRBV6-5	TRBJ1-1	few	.	TGTGCCAGCAGTCCAGGGAGCGGGACATCCAAAGCTTTCTTT	CASSPGSGTSKAFF